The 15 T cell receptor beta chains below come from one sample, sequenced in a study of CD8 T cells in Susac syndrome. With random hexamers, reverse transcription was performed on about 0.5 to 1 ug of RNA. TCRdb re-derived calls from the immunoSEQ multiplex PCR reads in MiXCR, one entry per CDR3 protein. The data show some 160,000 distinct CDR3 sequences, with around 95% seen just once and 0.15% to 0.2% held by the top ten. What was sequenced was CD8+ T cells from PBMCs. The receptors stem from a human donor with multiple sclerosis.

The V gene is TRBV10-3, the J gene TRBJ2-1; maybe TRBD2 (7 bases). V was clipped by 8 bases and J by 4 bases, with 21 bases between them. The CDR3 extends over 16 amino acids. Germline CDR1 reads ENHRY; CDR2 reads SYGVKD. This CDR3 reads CAISVRGPVGYNEQFF. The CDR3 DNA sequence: TGTGCCATCTCAGTGCGGGGGCCGGTAGGTTACAATGAGCAGTTCTTC.

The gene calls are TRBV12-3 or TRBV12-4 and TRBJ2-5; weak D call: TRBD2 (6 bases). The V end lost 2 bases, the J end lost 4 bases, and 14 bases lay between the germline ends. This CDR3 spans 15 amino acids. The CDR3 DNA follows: TGTGCCAGCAGTTTACTAGCGAGCGCGGGAGAGACCCAGTACTTC. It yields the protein CASSLLASAGETQYF.

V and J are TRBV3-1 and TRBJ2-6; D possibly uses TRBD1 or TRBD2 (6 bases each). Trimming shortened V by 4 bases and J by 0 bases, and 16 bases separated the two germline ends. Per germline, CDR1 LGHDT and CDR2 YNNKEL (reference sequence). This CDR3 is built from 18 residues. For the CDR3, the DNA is TGTGCCAGCAGCCCTGTATCGGGGGCGCCCTCTGGGGCCAACGTCCTGACTTTC. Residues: CASSPVSGAPSGANVLTF. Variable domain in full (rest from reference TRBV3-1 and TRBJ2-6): DTAVSQTPKYLVTQMGNDKSIKCEQNLGHDTMYWYKQDSKKFLKIMFSYNNKELIINETVPNRFSPKSPDKAHLNLHINSLELGDSAVYFCASSPVSGAPSGANVLTFGAGSRLTVL.

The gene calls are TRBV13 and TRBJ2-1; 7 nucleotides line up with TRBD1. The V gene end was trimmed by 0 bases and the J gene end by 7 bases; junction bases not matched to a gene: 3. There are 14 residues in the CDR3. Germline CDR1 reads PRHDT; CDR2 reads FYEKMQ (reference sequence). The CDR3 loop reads CASSLGTGWNEQFF. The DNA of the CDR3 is TGTGCCAGCAGCTTAGGGACAGGGTGGAATGAGCAGTTCTTC.

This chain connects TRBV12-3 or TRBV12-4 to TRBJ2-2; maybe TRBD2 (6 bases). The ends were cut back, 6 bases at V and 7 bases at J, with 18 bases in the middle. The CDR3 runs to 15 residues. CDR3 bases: TGTGCCAGCAGCCCCCCGAAGAGCGGGTTCGGGGAGCTGTTTTTT. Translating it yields CASSPPKSGFGELFF.

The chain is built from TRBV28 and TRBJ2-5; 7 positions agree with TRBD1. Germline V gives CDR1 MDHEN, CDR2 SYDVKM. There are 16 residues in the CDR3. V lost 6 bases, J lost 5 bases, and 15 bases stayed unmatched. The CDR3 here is CASSLLGDSLGETQYF. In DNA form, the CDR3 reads TGTGCCAGCAGCCTATTGGGGGACAGCCTAGGGGAGACCCAGTACTTC. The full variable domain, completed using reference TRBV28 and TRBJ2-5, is DVKVTQSSRYLVKRTGEKVFLECVQDMDHENMFWYRQDPGLGLRLIYFSYDVKMKEKGDIPEGYSVSREKKERFSLILESASTNQTSMYLCASSLLGDSLGETQYFGPGTRLLVL.

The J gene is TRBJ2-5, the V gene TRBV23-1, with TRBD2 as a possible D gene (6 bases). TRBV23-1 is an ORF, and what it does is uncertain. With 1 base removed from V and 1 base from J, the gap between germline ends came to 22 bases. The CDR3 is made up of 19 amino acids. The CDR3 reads CASSQWQQGVTSPQETQYF. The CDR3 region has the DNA TGCGCCAGCAGTCAATGGCAGCAGGGAGTGACTAGTCCCCAAGAGACCCAGTACTTC.

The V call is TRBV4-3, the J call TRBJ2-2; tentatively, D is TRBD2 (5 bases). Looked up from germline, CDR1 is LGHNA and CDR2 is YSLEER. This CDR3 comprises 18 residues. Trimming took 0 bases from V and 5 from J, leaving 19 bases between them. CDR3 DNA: TGCGCCAGCAGCCAAGATCTATGGAACACGGGGAAGACCGGGGAGCTGTTTTTT. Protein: CASSQDLWNTGKTGELFF.

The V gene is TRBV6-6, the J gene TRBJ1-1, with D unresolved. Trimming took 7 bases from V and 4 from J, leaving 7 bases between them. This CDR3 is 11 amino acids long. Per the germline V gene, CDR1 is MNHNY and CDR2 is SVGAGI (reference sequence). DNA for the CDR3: TGTGCCAGCACTTCTGTCACTGAAGCTTTCTTT. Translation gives CASTSVTEAFF.

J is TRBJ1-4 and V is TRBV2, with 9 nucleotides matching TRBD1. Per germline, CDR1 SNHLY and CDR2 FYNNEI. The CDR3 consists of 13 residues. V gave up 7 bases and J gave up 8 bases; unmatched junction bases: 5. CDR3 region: CASMGQGREKLFF. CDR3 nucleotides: TGTGCCAGCATGGGACAGGGAAGAGAAAAACTGTTTTTT.

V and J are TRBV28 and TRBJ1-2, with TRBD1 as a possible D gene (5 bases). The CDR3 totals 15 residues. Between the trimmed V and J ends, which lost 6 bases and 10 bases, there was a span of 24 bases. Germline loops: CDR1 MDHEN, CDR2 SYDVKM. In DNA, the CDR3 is TGTGCCAGCAGCCCCCCCAGGGAGGTACCCTTCGACTACACCTTC. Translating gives CASSPPREVPFDYTF.

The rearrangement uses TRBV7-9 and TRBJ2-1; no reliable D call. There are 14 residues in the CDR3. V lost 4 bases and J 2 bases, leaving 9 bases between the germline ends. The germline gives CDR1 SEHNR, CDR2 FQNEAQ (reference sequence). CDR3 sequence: CASSWALTYNEQFF. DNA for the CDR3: TGTGCCAGCAGCTGGGCATTGACCTACAATGAGCAGTTCTTC.

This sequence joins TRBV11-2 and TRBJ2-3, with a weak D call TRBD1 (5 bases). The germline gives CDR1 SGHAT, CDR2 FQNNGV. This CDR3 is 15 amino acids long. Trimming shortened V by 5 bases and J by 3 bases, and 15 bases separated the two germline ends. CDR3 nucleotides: TGTGCCAGCAGCAGACGGCAGGGCACAACAGATACGCAGTATTTT. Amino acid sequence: CASSRRQGTTDTQYF.

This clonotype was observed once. The CDR3 reads CASSLGQGVRNEQFF. The CDR3 DNA sequence: TGTGCCAGCAGCTTAGGACAGGGGGTGAGGAATGAGCAGTTCTTC. V usage is TRBV7-9 and J usage is TRBJ2-1; TRBD1 matches at 9 bases. With 1 base clipped from V and 7 bases from J, the junction kept 5 bases outside the gene matches. The CDR3 length is 15 residues. Per the germline V gene, CDR1 is SEHNR and CDR2 is FQNEAQ (reference sequence).

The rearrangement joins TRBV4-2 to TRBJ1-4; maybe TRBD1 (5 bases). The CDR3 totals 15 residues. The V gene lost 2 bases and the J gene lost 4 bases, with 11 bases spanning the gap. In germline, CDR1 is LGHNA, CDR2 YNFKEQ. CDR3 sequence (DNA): TGTGCCAGCAGCCAAACTGGGACGGATAATGAAAAACTGTTTTTT. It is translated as CASSQTGTDNEKLFF.